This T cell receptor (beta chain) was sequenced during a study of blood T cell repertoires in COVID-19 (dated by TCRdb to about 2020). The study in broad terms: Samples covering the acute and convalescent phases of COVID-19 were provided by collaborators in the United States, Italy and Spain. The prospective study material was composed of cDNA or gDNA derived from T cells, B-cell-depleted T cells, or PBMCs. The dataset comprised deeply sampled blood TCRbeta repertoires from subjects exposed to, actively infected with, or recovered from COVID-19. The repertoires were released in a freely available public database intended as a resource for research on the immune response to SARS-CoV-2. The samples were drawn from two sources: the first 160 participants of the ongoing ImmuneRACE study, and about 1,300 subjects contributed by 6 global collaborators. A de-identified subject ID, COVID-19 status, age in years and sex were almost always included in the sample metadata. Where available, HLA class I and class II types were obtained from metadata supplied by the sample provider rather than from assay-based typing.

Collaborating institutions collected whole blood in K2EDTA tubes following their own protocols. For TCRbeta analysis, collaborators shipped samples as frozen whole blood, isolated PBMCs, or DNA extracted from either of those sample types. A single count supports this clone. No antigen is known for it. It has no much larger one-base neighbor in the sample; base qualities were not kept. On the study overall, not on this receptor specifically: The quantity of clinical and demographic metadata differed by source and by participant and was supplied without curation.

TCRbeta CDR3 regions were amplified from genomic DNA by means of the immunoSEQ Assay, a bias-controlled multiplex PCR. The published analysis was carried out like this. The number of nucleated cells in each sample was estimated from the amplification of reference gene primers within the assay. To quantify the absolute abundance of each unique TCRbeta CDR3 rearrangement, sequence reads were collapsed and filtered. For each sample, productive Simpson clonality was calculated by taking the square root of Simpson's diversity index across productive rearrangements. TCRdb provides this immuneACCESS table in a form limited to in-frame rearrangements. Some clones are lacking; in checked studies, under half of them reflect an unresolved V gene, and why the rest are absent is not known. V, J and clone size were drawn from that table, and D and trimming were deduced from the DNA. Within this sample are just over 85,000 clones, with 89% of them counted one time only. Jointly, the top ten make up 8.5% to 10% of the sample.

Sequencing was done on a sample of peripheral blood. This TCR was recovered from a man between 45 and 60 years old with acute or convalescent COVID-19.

The nucleotide sequence reads as follows: TGTGCCAGCAGCCAAGTGGGGGGGACTGAAGCTTTCTTT. The translation is CASSQVGGTEAFF. This receptor chain uses TRBV3-1 (or the pseudogene TRBV3-2) and TRBJ1-1, and perhaps TRBD1 as D gene, on 5 matching bases. V is shortened by 1 base, J by 5 bases, and the region joining them spans 8 bases. The cysteine opens and the phenylalanine closes a CDR3 of 13 amino acids. Only the CDR3 DNA stays, 39 bases, in frame from base 1. The germline V gene (reference sequence) specifies LGHDT as CDR1 and YNNKEL as CDR2.